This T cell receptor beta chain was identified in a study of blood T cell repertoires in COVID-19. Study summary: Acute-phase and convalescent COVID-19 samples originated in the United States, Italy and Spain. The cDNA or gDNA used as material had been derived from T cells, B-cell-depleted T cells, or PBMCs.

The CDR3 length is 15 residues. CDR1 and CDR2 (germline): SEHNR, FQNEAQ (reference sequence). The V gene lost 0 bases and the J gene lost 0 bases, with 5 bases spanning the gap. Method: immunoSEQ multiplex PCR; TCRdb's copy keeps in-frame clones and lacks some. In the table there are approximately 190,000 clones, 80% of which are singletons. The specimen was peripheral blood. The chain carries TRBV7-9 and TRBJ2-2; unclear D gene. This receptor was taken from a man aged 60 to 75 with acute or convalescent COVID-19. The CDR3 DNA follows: TGTGCCAGCAGCTTAGCACGAGCGAACACCGGGGAGCTGTTTTTT. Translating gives CASSLARANTGELFF.